This T cell receptor (beta chain) was sequenced during a study of technical replicates of blood from a handful of donors. The data were produced by immunoSEQ multiplex PCR, yet TCRdb's version contains in-frame clones alone and is incomplete. The table has over 30,000 clones, around nine tenths seen once. V was shortened by 8 bases and J by 1 base, with 12 bases between the two germline ends. The CDR3 runs to 14 residues. Germline values: CDR1 MGHRA, CDR2 YSYEKL. Sequenced material: PBMCs. This rearrangement joins TRBV4-1 to TRBJ1-5, with D perhaps matching TRBD1 (5 bases). The receptor was isolated from a human donor in good health. Some clones in this sample may be carry-over from other donors' samples. The DNA for the CDR3 is TGCGCCAGCGCCAGGGAGGAAAGCAATCAGCCCCAGCATTTT. Its translation: CASAREESNQPQHF.